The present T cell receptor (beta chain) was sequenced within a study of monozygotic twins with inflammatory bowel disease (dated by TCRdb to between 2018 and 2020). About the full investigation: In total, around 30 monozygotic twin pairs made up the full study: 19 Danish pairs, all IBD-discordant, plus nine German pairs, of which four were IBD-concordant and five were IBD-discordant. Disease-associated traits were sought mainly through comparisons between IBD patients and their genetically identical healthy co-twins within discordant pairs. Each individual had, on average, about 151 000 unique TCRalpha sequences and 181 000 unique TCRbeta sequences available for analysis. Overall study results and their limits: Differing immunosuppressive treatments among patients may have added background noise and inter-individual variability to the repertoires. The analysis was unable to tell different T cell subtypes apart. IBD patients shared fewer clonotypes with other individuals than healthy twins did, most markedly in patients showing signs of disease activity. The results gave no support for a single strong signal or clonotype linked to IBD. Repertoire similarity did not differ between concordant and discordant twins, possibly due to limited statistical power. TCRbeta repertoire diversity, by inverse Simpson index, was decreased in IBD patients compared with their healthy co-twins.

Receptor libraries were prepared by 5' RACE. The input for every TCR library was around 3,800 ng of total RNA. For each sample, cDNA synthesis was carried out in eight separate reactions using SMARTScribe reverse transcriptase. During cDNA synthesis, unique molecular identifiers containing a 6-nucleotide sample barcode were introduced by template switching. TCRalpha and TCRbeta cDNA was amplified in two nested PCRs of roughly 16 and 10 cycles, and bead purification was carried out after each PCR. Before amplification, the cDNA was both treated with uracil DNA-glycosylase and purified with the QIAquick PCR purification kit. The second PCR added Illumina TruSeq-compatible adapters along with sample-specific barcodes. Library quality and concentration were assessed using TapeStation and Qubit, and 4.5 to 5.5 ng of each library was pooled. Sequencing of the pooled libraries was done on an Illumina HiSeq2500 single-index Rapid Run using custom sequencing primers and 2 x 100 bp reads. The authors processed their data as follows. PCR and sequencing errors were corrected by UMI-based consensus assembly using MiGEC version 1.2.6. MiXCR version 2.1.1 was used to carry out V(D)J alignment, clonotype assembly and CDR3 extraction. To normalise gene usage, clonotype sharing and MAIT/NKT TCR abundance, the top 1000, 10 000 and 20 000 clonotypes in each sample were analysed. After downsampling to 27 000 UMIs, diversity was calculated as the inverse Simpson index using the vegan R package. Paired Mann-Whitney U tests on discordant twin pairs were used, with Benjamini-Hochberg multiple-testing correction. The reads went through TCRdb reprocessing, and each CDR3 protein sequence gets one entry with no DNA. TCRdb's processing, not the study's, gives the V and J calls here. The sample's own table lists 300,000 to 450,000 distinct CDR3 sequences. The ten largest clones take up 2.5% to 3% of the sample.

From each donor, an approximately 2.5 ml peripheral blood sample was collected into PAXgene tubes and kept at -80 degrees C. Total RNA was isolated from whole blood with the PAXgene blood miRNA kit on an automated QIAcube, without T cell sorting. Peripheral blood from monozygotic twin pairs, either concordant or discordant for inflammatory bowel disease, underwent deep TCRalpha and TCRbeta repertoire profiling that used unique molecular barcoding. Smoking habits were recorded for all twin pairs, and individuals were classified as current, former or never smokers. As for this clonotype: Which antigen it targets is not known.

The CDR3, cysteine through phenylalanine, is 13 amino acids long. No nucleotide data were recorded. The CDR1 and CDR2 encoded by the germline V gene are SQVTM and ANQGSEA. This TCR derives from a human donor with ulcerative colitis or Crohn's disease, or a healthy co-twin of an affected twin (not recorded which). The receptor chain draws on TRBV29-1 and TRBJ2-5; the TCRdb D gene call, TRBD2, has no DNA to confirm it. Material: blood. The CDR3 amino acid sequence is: CSVESGPGETQYF. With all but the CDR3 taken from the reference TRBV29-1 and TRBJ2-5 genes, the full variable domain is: SAVISQKPSRDICQRGTSLTIQCQVDSQVTMMFWYRQQPGQSLTLIATANQGSEATYESGFVIDKFPISRPNLTFSTLTVSNMSPEDSSIYLCSVESGPGETQYFGPGTRLLVL.